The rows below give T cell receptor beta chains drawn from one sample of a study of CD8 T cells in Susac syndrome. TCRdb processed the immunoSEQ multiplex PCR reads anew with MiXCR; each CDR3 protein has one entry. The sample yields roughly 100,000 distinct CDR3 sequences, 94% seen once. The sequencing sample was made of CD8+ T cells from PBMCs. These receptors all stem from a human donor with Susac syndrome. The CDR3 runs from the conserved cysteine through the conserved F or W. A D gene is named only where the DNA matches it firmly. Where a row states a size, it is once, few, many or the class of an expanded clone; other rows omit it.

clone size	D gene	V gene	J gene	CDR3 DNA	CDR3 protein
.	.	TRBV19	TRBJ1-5	TGTGCCAGTAGTATACGGGCAGGGAATCAGCCCCAGCATTTT	CASSIRAGNQPQHF
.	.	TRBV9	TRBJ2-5	TGTGCCAGCAGCATCGGCCCTGGCCGGGAGACCCAGTACTTC	CASSIGPGRETQYF
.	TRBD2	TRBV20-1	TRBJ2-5	TGCAGTGCTAGACCCCGCGGGATGCGGGGGGGCCCGGAGACCCAGTACTTC	CSARPRGMRGGPETQYF
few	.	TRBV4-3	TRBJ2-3	TGCGCCAGCAGCCAAGAGATCAGGTCCACAGATACGCAGTATTTT	CASSQEIRSTDTQYF
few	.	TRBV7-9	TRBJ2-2	TGTGCCAGCACCCCGAGGGGCTCCGGGGAGCTGTTTTTT	CASTPRGSGELFF
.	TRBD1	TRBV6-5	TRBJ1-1	TGTGCCAGCAGTTTCCCTCGGACAGGGGGCAACACTGAAGCTTTCTTT	CASSFPRTGGNTEAFF
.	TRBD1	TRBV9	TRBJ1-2	TGTGCCAGCAGCGTACCCCTAGCCCAGGGGGCGGAGGGTGGCTACACCTTC	CASSVPLAQGAEGGYTF
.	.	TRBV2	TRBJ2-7	TGTGCCAGCCGGGACGGCCCCTACGAGCAGTACTTC	CASRDGPYEQYF
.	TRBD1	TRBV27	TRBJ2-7	TGTGCCAGCAGTGAGGACAGGGGCGAGCAGTACTTC	CASSEDRGEQYF
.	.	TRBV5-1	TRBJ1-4	TGCGCCAGCAGCTTGTTGGATCCGGTACGGAGTGAAAAACTGTTTTTT	CASSLLDPVRSEKLFF
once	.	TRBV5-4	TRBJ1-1	TGTGCCAGCAGCTTGGATGCAGGGGCGAACACTGAAGCTTTCTTT	CASSLDAGANTEAFF
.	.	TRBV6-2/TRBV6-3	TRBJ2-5	TGTGCCAGCAGTTCTCAAGAGACCCAGTACTTC	CASSSQETQYF
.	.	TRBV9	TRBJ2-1	TGTGCCAGCAGCGCCAGCGCTTTGGATGAGCAGTTCTTC	CASSASALDEQFF
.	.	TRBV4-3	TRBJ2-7	TGCGCCAGCAGCCAAGATATGGGGGGATACGAGCAGTACTTC	CASSQDMGGYEQYF
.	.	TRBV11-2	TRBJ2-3	TGTGCCAGCAGCTTTCACCCAGATACGCAGTATTTT	CASSFHPDTQYF
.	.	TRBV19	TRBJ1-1	TGTGCCAGTAAGCAGGGTGACACTGAAGCTTTCTTT	CASKQGDTEAFF
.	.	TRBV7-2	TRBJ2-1	TGTGCCAGCAGCTCGACGGGTAGGGAAGAGTTCTTC	CASSSTGREEFF
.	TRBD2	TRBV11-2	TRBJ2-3	TGTGCCAGCAGCCACTTGGCGGGGGGCACAGATACGCAGTATTTT	CASSHLAGGTDTQYF
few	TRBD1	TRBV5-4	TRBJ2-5	TGTGCCAGCAGCTTTCGAGTCCGAGTGGTCGACAGGGGAGAGACCCAGTACTTC	CASSFRVRVVDRGETQYF
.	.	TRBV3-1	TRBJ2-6	TGTGCCAGCAGCCAAGATACGTATGGGGCCAACGTCCTGACTTTC	CASSQDTYGANVLTF
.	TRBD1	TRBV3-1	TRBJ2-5	TGTGCCAGCAGCCAATACAGGACAGGGACTTATCGTGAAGAGACCCAGTACTTC	CASSQYRTGTYREETQYF
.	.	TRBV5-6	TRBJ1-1	TGTGCCAGCAGCATGACAGCCAACACTGAAGCTTTCTTT	CASSMTANTEAFF
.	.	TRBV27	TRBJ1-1	TGTGCCAGCAGTTTACAAGGAACGTTGAACACTGAAGCTTTCTTT	CASSLQGTLNTEAFF
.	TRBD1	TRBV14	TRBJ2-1	TGTGCCAGCAGCAGAGAGAGACAGGGAGCTTTCTTC	CASSRERQGAFF
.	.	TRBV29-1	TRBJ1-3	TGCAGCGTCCTAACAATCGATGGGAACACCATATATTTT	CSVLTIDGNTIYF
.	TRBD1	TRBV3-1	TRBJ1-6	TGTGCCAGCAGCCAAAGCCCCTTGACAGGGGTTAATTCACCCCTCCACTTT	CASSQSPLTGVNSPLHF
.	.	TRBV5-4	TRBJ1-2	TGTGCCAGCGCCCCGGTGGGTGACTATGGCTACACCTTC	CASAPVGDYGYTF
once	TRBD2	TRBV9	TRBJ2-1	TGTGCCAGCAGCGTAGAGGGCGGGGGTTTGGAGCAGTTCTTC	CASSVEGGGLEQFF
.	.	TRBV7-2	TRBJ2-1	TGTGCCAGCAGCTTAGCGGGGGGCGAGAGGAATGAGCAGTTCTTC	CASSLAGGERNEQFF
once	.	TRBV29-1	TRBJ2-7	TGCAGCGTTCCGTTTGGGGACGAGCAGTACTTC	CSVPFGDEQYF
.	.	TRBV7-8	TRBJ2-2	TGTGCCAGCAGCTACAGGGTGGACGGGGAGCTGTTTTTT	CASSYRVDGELFF
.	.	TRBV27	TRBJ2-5	TGTGCCAGCAGTTTAGGGGGCCCAGAGAAGACCCAGTACTTC	CASSLGGPEKTQYF
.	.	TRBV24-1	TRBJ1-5	TGTGCCACCAGTAGTACGAATAGCAATCAGCCCCAGCATTTT	CATSSTNSNQPQHF
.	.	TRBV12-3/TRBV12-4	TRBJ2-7	TGTGCCAGCAGTTTGACCGATGGGTGGATTGGGGGGAACGAGCAGTACTTC	CASSLTDGWIGGNEQYF
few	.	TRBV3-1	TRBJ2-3	TGTGCCAGCAGCCAGGGCCGCACAGATACGCAGTATTTT	CASSQGRTDTQYF
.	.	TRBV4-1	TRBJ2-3	TGCGCCAGCAGCCAAGGAGCAGGGGCCACAGATACGCAGTATTTT	CASSQGAGATDTQYF
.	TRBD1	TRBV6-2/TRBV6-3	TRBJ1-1	TGTGCCAGCACCACCGGGACAGGGGGCGCGTGGAACACTGAAGCTTTCTTT	CASTTGTGGAWNTEAFF
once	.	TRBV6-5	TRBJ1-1	TGTGCCAGCAGTTACGGGGGGCCAGGTGCAACTTTCTTT	CASSYGGPGATFF
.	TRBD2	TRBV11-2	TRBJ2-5	TGTGCCAGCAGCCCCGAAGAATTGCGGGGGCAAGAGACCCAGTACTTC	CASSPEELRGQETQYF
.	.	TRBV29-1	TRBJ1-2	TGCAGCGTTGAAGTCTATGGCTACACCTTC	CSVEVYGYTF
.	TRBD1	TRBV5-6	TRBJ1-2	TGTGCCAGCAGCGGGACAGGGCCCTATGGCTACACCTTC	CASSGTGPYGYTF
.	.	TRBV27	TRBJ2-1	TGTGCCAGCAGTTTATCCCACGGGGTGTATGAGCAGTTCTTC	CASSLSHGVYEQFF
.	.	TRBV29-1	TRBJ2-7	TGCAGCGTTGTAAGAGGGGCCCCCTACGAGCAGTACTTC	CSVVRGAPYEQYF
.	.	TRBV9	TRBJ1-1	TGTGCCAGCAGCGACCCGCCGGGCACTGAAGCTTTCTTT	CASSDPPGTEAFF
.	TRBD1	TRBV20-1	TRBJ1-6	TGCAGTGCTAGGGGGAGGACAGGGGCCCATTCACCCCTCCACTTT	CSARGRTGAHSPLHF
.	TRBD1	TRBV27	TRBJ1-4	TGTGCCAGCAGCCCGCCAGGGGGCCGGGGACTGTTTTTT	CASSPPGGRGLFF
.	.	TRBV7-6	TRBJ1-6	TGTGCCAGCAGCTTAGGTGGAGGTCGTGATTCACCCCTCCACTTT	CASSLGGGRDSPLHF
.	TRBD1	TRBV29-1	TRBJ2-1	TGCAGCGTGTCCGGGACAGGGATAGGGAATGAGCAGTTCTTC	CSVSGTGIGNEQFF
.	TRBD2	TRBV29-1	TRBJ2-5	TGCAGCGTTGATGGATTAGCGGGGGAGGAAAAAGAGACCCAGTACTTC	CSVDGLAGEEKETQYF
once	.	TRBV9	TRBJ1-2	TGTGCCAGCGGCATCCAGGGCGACTATGGCTACACCTTC	CASGIQGDYGYTF
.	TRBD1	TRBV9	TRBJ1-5	TGTGCCAGCAGCGTTGGGACAGGGGGGAATCAGCCCCAGCATTTT	CASSVGTGGNQPQHF
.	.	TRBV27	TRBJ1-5	TGTGCCAGCAGTAGGGGAGAGAAAAATCAGCCCCAGCATTTT	CASSRGEKNQPQHF